This TCR beta chain was identified during a study of shared clonotypes between healthy human individuals. A word on this clone: Within the sample, other DNA sequences also encode this same CDR3.

CD45RO-negative, CCR7-positively selected cells formed the naive CD8 fraction, excluding terminally differentiated effector memory CD45RA+ cells. The donors, healthy adults who were HIV-negative, had experienced no recent acute infections or vaccinations. Clones were read by immunoSEQ multiplex PCR, and TCRdb kept only the in-frame ones, dropping some. The sample shows about 580,000 clones, 95% to 98% of them seen only once. The material sequenced was naive CD8+ T cells sorted from blood. The sequence derives from a man between 25 and 39 years old in good health.

The CDR3 loop reads CASSLGTDSYEQYF. For the CDR3, the DNA is TGCGCCAGCAGCTTGGGCACAGATTCCTACGAGCAGTACTTC. The V gene is TRBV5-1, the J gene TRBJ2-7; D is ambiguous. V lost 0 bases and J 1 base, leaving 8 bases between the germline ends. There are 14 residues in the CDR3. Germline CDR1 SGHRS, CDR2 YFSETQ.